This entry lists 27 T cell receptor beta chains sequenced from one sample in a study of blood T cell repertoires in COVID-19 (dated by TCRdb to 2020 to 2022). The library was prepared using the immunoSEQ multiplex PCR assay. The clones in this table, taken by TCRdb from immuneACCESS, are in-frame only. Not every clone is retained; where verified, under half of the shortfall comes from an unresolved V gene, and the cause of the rest is unknown. The sample has about 250,000 clones on record, about 85% of them singletons. The ten biggest clones cover under 4% of the sample. The source material was peripheral blood. All receptors come from a man younger than 35 with active or convalescent COVID-19.

The rearrangement joins TRBV7-2 to TRBJ1-6, with TRBD1 matching 7 bases. Trimming cost V 1 base and J 10 bases; bases outside gene matches: 7. Germline-derived CDR1 and CDR2 are SGHTA and FQGNSA. The CDR3 runs to 15 residues. The CDR3 nucleotides read TGTGCCAGCAGCTTAGGGGACAGCTCTAGATCACCCCTCCACTTT. It translates to CASSLGDSSRSPLHF. The full variable domain, with the rest looked up from reference TRBV7-2 and TRBJ1-6, is GAGVSQSPSNKVTEKGKDVELRCDPISGHTALYWYRQSLGQGLEFLIYFQGNSAPDKSGLPSDRFSAERTGGSVSTLTIQRTQQEDSAVYLCASSLGDSSRSPLHFGNGTRLTVT.

This sequence joins TRBV5-5 and TRBJ1-2, with D tentatively TRBD1 (5 bases). The CDR3 is 16 amino acids. V dropped 1 base and J dropped 6 bases, with 19 bases sitting between them. Looked up from germline, CDR1 is SGHKS and CDR2 is YYEKEE (reference sequence). In DNA, the CDR3 is TGTGCCAGCAGCTTGACGGCCTATCAGGGAGGGGATGGCTACACCTTC. Protein: CASSLTAYQGGDGYTF.

The sample holds a few counts of this clone. Other DNA sequences within the sample encode an identical CDR3. This rearrangement joins TRBV29-1 to TRBJ1-1, with no clear D. This CDR3 spans 11 amino acids. V dropped 6 bases and J dropped 4 bases, with 9 bases sitting between them. The germline CDR1 and CDR2 sequences are SQVTM and ANQGSEA. The CDR3 sequence: CSVGRGTEAFF. The CDR3 coding sequence is TGCAGCGTCGGACGGGGCACTGAAGCTTTCTTT.

The chain combines TRBV19 with TRBJ2-1; TRBD2 matches 12 bases. The CDR3 is 17 amino acids. Germline V gene lookup returns CDR1 LNHDA and CDR2 SQIVND (reference sequence). With 4 bases clipped from V and 4 bases from J, the junction kept 8 bases outside the gene matches. In DNA form, the CDR3 reads TGTGCCAGTAGTACCAGGACTAGCGGGAATTCTTACAATGAGCAGTTCTTC. Translated: CASSTRTSGNSYNEQFF.

A single count supports this clone. This chain uses TRBV5-1 with TRBJ2-7; 8 bases agree with TRBD2. This CDR3 has 15 residues. Trimming at V came to 0 bases and at J to 3 bases, leaving 5 bases not matched to a gene. CDR1 SGHRS and CDR2 YFSETQ come from the germline V gene. This CDR3 reads CASSLESGGYYEQYF. CDR3 sequence (DNA): TGCGCCAGCAGCTTGGAAAGCGGGGGTTACTACGAGCAGTACTTC.

The rearrangement links TRBV9 to TRBJ2-7; tentative D call: TRBD1 (6 bases). The CDR3 consists of 13 residues. Germline CDR1 and CDR2: SGDLS and YYNGEE. Trimming took 1 base from V and 2 from J, leaving 7 bases between them. This chain's CDR3 is CASSVRDTYEQYF. DNA of the CDR3: TGTGCCAGCAGCGTACGGGACACCTACGAGCAGTACTTC.

The chain combines TRBV7-3 with TRBJ1-1; D is possibly TRBD1 (6 bases). This CDR3 spans 14 amino acids. Germline CDR1 and CDR2: SGHTA and FQGTGA. The germline V and J ends were trimmed by 5 bases and 6 bases, with 16 bases remaining between them. The DNA of the CDR3 is TGTGCCAGCAGCCCAGGGGCGAGAAGGGCTGAAGCTTTCTTT. Residues: CASSPGARRAEAFF. Complete variable domain (other parts from reference TRBV7-3 and TRBJ1-1): GAGVSQTPSNKVTEKGKYVELRCDPISGHTALYWYRQSLGQGPEFLIYFQGTGAADDSGLPNDRFFAVRPEGSVSTLKIQRTERGDSAVYLCASSPGARRAEAFFGQGTRLTVV.

The chain is built from TRBV9 and TRBJ1-5, with 8 bases matching TRBD1. Germline CDR1 is SGDLS and CDR2 is YYNGEE. V was pared by 3 bases and J by 4 bases, with 6 bases of the junction left unmatched. The CDR3 length is 15 residues. The CDR3 spells CASSGDRGLNQPQHF. The CDR3 bases are TGTGCCAGCAGCGGAGACAGGGGCCTAAATCAGCCCCAGCATTTT.

The J gene is TRBJ2-7, the V gene TRBV7-2, with a weak D call TRBD1 (5 bases). The V end was cut by 2 bases, the J end by 3 bases, with 26 bases between. CDR1 is SGHTA, CDR2 FQGNSA, per germline. This CDR3 contains 19 residues. Written as DNA, the CDR3 is TGTGCCAGCAGCTTAAGATCCCCTCAAGACAGCATCCGATACTACGAGCAGTACTTC. Translating gives CASSLRSPQDSIRYYEQYF.

The chain couples TRBV6-6 to TRBJ1-4; maybe TRBD1 (5 bases). With 0 bases removed from V and 7 bases from J, the gap between germline ends came to 12 bases. The germline V gene has CDR1 MNHNY and CDR2 SVGAGI (reference sequence). This CDR3 is 15 amino acids long. In DNA form, the CDR3 reads TGTGCCAGCAGTTACTCGTGGCAGGGTGCTGAAAAACTGTTTTTT. This sequence encodes CASSYSWQGAEKLFF.

The gene calls are TRBV5-1 and TRBJ1-2; tentatively, D is TRBD1 (5 bases). This CDR3 spans 14 amino acids. The V and J ends lost 3 bases and 3 bases respectively, with 12 bases between them. Germline V gene data show CDR1 as SGHRS and CDR2 as YFSETQ. This CDR3 reads CASSSDSYDYGYTF. The CDR3 coding sequence is TGCGCCAGCAGCTCTGACAGCTACGACTATGGCTACACCTTC.

The gene calls are TRBV6-5 and TRBJ2-3, with TRBD2 as a possible D gene (5 bases). The CDR3 loop spans 14 amino acids. Trimming pared 4 bases from V and 1 base from J, leaving 9 bases between. The germline CDR1 and CDR2 sequences are MNHEY and SVGAGI. In nucleotides, the CDR3 is TGTGCCAGCAGTTGGACTTCAGGCACAGATACGCAGTATTTT. Translated: CASSWTSGTDTQYF.

This clone was seen only a few times. V usage is TRBV25-1 and J usage is TRBJ1-1, with D possibly TRBD1 on 5 matching bases. Trimming stripped 3 bases from V and 3 bases from J, with 14 bases between. This CDR3 has 15 residues. Germline V gives CDR1 MGHDK, CDR2 SYGVNS. CDR3 loop: CASSDRTTVDTEAFF. The CDR3 bases are TGTGCCAGCAGTGATCGGACAACTGTGGACACTGAAGCTTTCTTT.

The chain carries TRBV15 and TRBJ2-3, with 7 nucleotides matching TRBD1. Trimming took 3 bases from V and 4 from J; bases not matched to a gene: 4. From germline, CDR1 is LNHNV and CDR2 YYDKDF (reference sequence). CDR3 length: 14 residues. Written as DNA, the CDR3 is TGTGCCACCAGCAGCGGACAGGTGGCAGATACGCAGTATTTT. Translation gives CATSSGQVADTQYF.

The CDR3: CASSRGQGAYEQYF. The CDR3 bases are TGTGCCAGCAGCCGGGGACAGGGGGCGTACGAGCAGTACTTC. The chain carries TRBV3-1 (or the pseudogene TRBV3-2) and TRBJ2-7; 12 bases align to TRBD1. The V gene's germline CDR1 is LGHDT and CDR2 YNNKEL (reference sequence). The CDR3 has 14 amino acids. The trim removed 4 bases at V and 4 bases at J, leaving 2 bases unmatched.

The chain couples TRBV11-2 to TRBJ1-1, with unresolved D. The CDR3 has 13 residues. The germline V gene has CDR1 SGHAT and CDR2 FQNNGV. V dropped 4 bases and J dropped 11 bases, with 17 bases sitting between them. CDR3 protein: CASSSGSGLGAFF. CDR3 coding DNA: TGTGCCAGCAGCTCCGGGAGTGGTTTAGGTGCTTTCTTT.

The rearrangement links TRBV27 to TRBJ2-7; 7 bases fit TRBD1. In germline, CDR1 is MNHEY, CDR2 SMNVEV (reference sequence). V lost 4 bases to trimming and J lost 3 bases; unmatched junction nucleotides: 6. The CDR3 contains 14 residues. The CDR3: CASSSDYRGYEQYF. CDR3 in DNA: TGTGCCAGCAGTTCCGATTACAGGGGCTACGAGCAGTACTTC.

This rearrangement joins TRBV30 to TRBJ1-1; D is unresolved. The CDR3 spans 11 residues. Germline V gene lookup returns CDR1 GTSNPN and CDR2 SVGIG (reference sequence). V gave up 7 bases and J gave up 0 bases, with 6 bases separating them. The CDR3 DNA is TGTGCCTACCACATGAACACTGAAGCTTTCTTT. Its protein is CAYHMNTEAFF.

The CDR3 reads CASSLAAGDSYEQYF. The CDR3, as DNA: TGCGCCAGCAGCTTGGCAGCAGGTGACTCCTACGAGCAGTACTTC. The chain is built from TRBV5-1 and TRBJ2-7; no definite D call. The germline V gene encodes CDR1 SGHRS and CDR2 YFSETQ. V was shortened by 0 bases and J by 0 bases, with 10 bases between the two germline ends. The CDR3 covers 15 residues.

This clone has only one observation. V is TRBV9 and J is TRBJ2-3, with D maybe TRBD2 (5 bases). CDR3 length equals 14 residues. The germline CDR1 and CDR2 sequences are SGDLS and YYNGEE. The V and J ends lost 4 bases and 0 bases respectively, with 9 bases between them. The CDR3 reads CASSPRTSTDTQYF. For the CDR3, the DNA is TGTGCCAGCAGCCCCCGGACTAGCACAGATACGCAGTATTTT. Drawing the rest from reference TRBV9 and TRBJ2-3, the complete variable domain is DSGVTQTPKHLITATGQRVTLRCSPRSGDLSVYWYQQSLDQGLQFLIQYYNGEERAKGNILERFSAQQFPDLHSELNLSSLELGDSALYFCASSPRTSTDTQYFGPGTRLTVL.

The V and J genes are TRBV4-3 and TRBJ1-1, with TRBD1 matching 7 bases. Per germline, CDR1 LGHNA and CDR2 YSLEER. Trimming took 1 base from V and 4 from J; bases not matched to a gene: 9. CDR3 length: 16 amino acids. Here the CDR3 DNA reads TGCGCCAGCAGCCAAGGCCAGGGGGAAGAGTTCACTGAAGCTTTCTTT. As protein: CASSQGQGEEFTEAFF.

This clone was detected once. The rearrangement uses TRBV12-3 or TRBV12-4 and TRBJ1-5; 8 bases align to TRBD1. The CDR3 covers 13 residues. V lost 2 bases, J lost 11 bases, and 5 bases stayed unmatched. CDR3 DNA sequence: TGTGCCAGCAGTTTATCGGACAGGGCTTCCCAGCATTTT. Its translation is CASSLSDRASQHF.

Remarks on this clone: At the DNA level, this CDR3 is encoded by other sequences in the same sample as well. The chain is built from TRBV27 and TRBJ2-7; 7 bases line up with TRBD2. CDR1 is MNHEY and CDR2 is SMNVEV in the germline V gene (reference sequence). J gave up 2 bases and V 3 bases, and 4 bases lay outside the gene matches. CDR3 size: 14 residues. The CDR3 is CASSLGGMTYEQYF. As DNA, the CDR3 is TGTGCCAGCAGTTTGGGGGGGATGACCTACGAGCAGTACTTC.

The rearrangement links TRBV7-3 to TRBJ2-2; D is ambiguous. The CDR3 length is 15 residues. Trimming took off 5 bases at V and 7 bases at J, with 17 bases between the two ends. Germline V CDR1 and CDR2: SGHTA, FQGTGA. The CDR3 sequence is CASSPLQIKSGELFF. The CDR3 coding sequence is TGTGCCAGCAGCCCACTACAAATTAAAAGCGGGGAGCTGTTTTTT.

The chain couples TRBV27 to TRBJ1-2; D is unresolved. The V and J ends lost 9 bases and 0 bases respectively, with 17 bases between them. The CDR3 has 15 residues. Germline V gene sequence: CDR1 MNHEY, CDR2 SMNVEV (reference sequence). The chain's CDR3 is CASDIGTVPNYGYTF. CDR3 sequence (DNA): TGTGCCAGTGATATCGGAACAGTCCCTAACTATGGCTACACCTTC.

This clone was observed a handful of times. The chain joins TRBV7-9 to TRBJ2-7, with D maybe TRBD2 (6 bases). The CDR3 has 14 residues. Trimming left V 1 base short and J 6 bases short, with 13 bases between. The V gene's germline CDR1 is SEHNR and CDR2 FQNEAQ (reference sequence). The CDR3 DNA sequence: TGTGCCAGCAGCTTAGATGGAGGGATTGGCGAGCAGTACTTC. It translates to CASSLDGGIGEQYF.

The chain employs TRBV5-1 and TRBJ2-3; 7 bases line up with TRBD1. The CDR3 has 12 residues. Germline CDR1 reads SGHRS; CDR2 reads YFSETQ. Germline trimming cut 2 bases from V and 11 bases from J; bases unmatched to any gene: 5. CDR3 bases: TGCGCCAGCAGCTTTCTGACAGGGTTGCAGTATTTT. Protein sequence: CASSFLTGLQYF.